The 13 T cell receptor beta chains below all came from one sample that was sequenced in a study of cytomegalovirus exposure and HLA in healthy donors. The PCR contained 60 Vbeta and 13 Jbeta primers. Assay used: immunoSEQ multiplex PCR; TCRdb lists only in-frame clones, some missing. This table has 100,000 to 150,000 clones, about three quarters appearing once. Source material: PBMCs. The receptors derive from a woman between 40 and 55 years old in good health and CMV-seropositive.

This clone is labeled as medium-sized. This chain joins TRBV4-3 and TRBJ1-5; D is undetermined. V was cut by 0 bases and J by 4 bases, with 10 bases left in between. Germline lookup yields CDR1 LGHNA and CDR2 YSLEER. The CDR3 totals 15 residues. The chain's CDR3 is CASSQDALSNQPQHF. For the CDR3, the DNA is TGCGCCAGCAGCCAAGACGCCCTTAGTAATCAGCCCCAGCATTTT.

CDR3 DNA: TGTGCCAGCAGCGCTACGGGGGAGACCCAGTACTTC. As protein: CASSATGETQYF. The chain carries TRBV7-8 and TRBJ2-5; a possible D gene is TRBD2 (5 bases). The CDR3 has 12 amino acids. Trimming cost V 5 bases and J 5 bases, with 9 bases left between them. The germline CDR1 and CDR2 sequences are SGHVS and FQNEAQ.

The V gene is TRBV7-2, the J gene TRBJ2-5, with 11 bases lining up with TRBD2. Germline CDR1 and CDR2: SGHTA and FQGNSA. The ends lost 4 bases at V and 7 bases at J; junction bases unmatched: 5. The CDR3 covers 14 residues. CDR3 coding DNA: TGTGCCAGCAGCTCGACTAGCGGGGAAGGGACCCAGTACTTC. Protein: CASSSTSGEGTQYF.

This chain uses TRBV19 with TRBJ1-2, with 7 nucleotides matching TRBD1. This CDR3 contains 13 residues. The germline V gene has CDR1 LNHDA and CDR2 SQIVND (reference sequence). V lost 5 bases to trimming and J lost 4 bases; unmatched junction nucleotides: 4. The CDR3 is CASSRQGAYGYTF. In DNA, the CDR3 is TGTGCCAGTAGTCGACAGGGAGCCTATGGCTACACCTTC.

The V and J genes are TRBV15 and TRBJ1-2; no firm D call. Germline assignment: CDR1 LNHNV and CDR2 YYDKDF (reference sequence). The CDR3 covers 12 residues. Deletions cut 4 bases from V and 2 bases from J, with 5 bases between. The CDR3: CATSNLNYGYTF. The CDR3 DNA reads as TGTGCCACCAGCAATCTAAACTATGGCTACACCTTC.

The genes are TRBV7-2 and TRBJ1-2; a possible D gene is TRBD1 (5 bases). The V end was cut by 3 bases, the J end by 8 bases, with 13 bases between. The germline CDR1 and CDR2 sequences are SGHTA and FQGNSA. There are 13 residues in the CDR3. The CDR3 nucleotides are TGTGCCAGCAGCTTCGAAACAGGTCGCGGCTACACCTTC. Its protein is CASSFETGRGYTF.

This clone was observed a single time. The V and J genes are TRBV7-2 and TRBJ2-3; the match to TRBD1 covers 10 bases. Unmatched junction bases numbered 0, after V lost 3 bases and J lost 3 bases. Germline CDR1 reads SGHTA; CDR2 reads FQGNSA. The CDR3 runs to 14 residues. CDR3 sequence reads: CASSLDRGTDTQYF. The CDR3 DNA follows: TGTGCCAGCAGCTTGGACAGGGGGACAGATACGCAGTATTTT. The variable domain in full, with the rest retrieved from reference TRBV7-2 and TRBJ2-3, is GAGVSQSPSNKVTEKGKDVELRCDPISGHTALYWYRQSLGQGLEFLIYFQGNSAPDKSGLPSDRFSAERTGGSVSTLTIQRTQQEDSAVYLCASSLDRGTDTQYFGPGTRLTVL.

The chain employs TRBV2 and TRBJ2-7; no definite D call. The CDR3 runs 12 residues. Germline V lookup: CDR1 SNHLY, CDR2 FYNNEI. V was cut by 5 bases and J by 3 bases, with 8 bases left in between. The CDR3, as DNA: TGTGCCAGCAGTCCCCGGAGCTACGAGCAGTACTTC. The encoded protein is CASSPRSYEQYF.

This clone was observed once. This rearrangement joins TRBV5-1 to TRBJ1-1, with 10 bases fitting TRBD1. Per germline, CDR1 SGHRS and CDR2 YFSETQ. The CDR3 has 14 amino acids. The V segment lost 4 bases and the J segment 3 bases; nucleotides outside the gene matches: 3. As DNA, the CDR3 is TGCGCCAGCAGCATTGACAGGGGGCACACTGAAGCTTTCTTT. Translation: CASSIDRGHTEAFF. The whole variable domain, filled in from reference TRBV5-1 and TRBJ1-1, reads KAGVTQTPRYLIKTRGQQVTLSCSPISGHRSVSWYQQTPGQGLQFLFEYFSETQRNKGNFPGRFSGRQFSNSRSEMNVSTLELGDSALYLCASSIDRGHTEAFFGQGTRLTVV.

This clone was recorded only once. The chain uses TRBV2 and TRBJ1-2; D is unclear. V was pared by 1 base and J by 5 bases, with 11 bases between. This CDR3 comprises 14 residues. The germline V gene encodes CDR1 SNHLY and CDR2 FYNNEI. The CDR3 DNA reads as TGTGCCAGCAGTGAAGGGGCCATCGGTTATGGCTACACCTTC. Residues: CASSEGAIGYGYTF.

The V gene is TRBV7-9, the J gene TRBJ2-4; D unclear. The V and J ends lost 5 bases and 8 bases respectively, with 10 bases between them. The CDR3 totals 12 residues. CDR1 SEHNR and CDR2 FQNEAQ come from the germline V gene (reference sequence). The DNA for the CDR3 is TGTGCCAGCAGCCCAGACTGGGACATTCAGTACTTC. This translates into CASSPDWDIQYF.

The rearrangement joins TRBV7-2 to TRBJ1-2, with D uncertain. Germline V gene data show CDR1 as SGHTA and CDR2 as FQGNSA. Deletions cut 4 bases from V and 10 bases from J, with 10 bases between. The CDR3 covers 11 residues. The CDR3, as DNA: TGTGCCAGCAGCTATTACGAGGCCTACACCTTC. This translates into CASSYYEAYTF. The entire variable domain, with the rest obtained from reference TRBV7-2 and TRBJ1-2, is as follows: GAGVSQSPSNKVTEKGKDVELRCDPISGHTALYWYRQSLGQGLEFLIYFQGNSAPDKSGLPSDRFSAERTGGSVSTLTIQRTQQEDSAVYLCASSYYEAYTFGSGTRLTVV.

This clone was picked up one time. The CDR3 protein is CASSAGTGGLGNTIYF. CDR3 coding DNA: TGTGCCAGCAGCGCTGGGACAGGGGGCCTTGGAAACACCATATATTTT. The chain has TRBV7-8 and TRBJ1-3; 12 bases map to TRBD1. This CDR3 has 16 residues. V dropped 5 bases and J dropped 3; count of bases not matched to a gene: 5. Germline CDR1 reads SGHVS; CDR2 reads FQNEAQ.